Reported below is one T cell receptor beta chain. Its antigen is unknown. The sample's treatment: roughly 11-day PBMC culture with coronavirus spike peptide pools or control peptides (ViraFEST assay). Following expansion of antigen-specific T cells with peptide pools, ViraFEST then sequenced TCRs. Peptide pools at around 10 ug/ml stimulated under 2.5 million PBMCs per well with about 10 IU/ml IL-2. This sample is part of a study of vaccination and CD4 T cells after COVID-19. Across the whole study: The study collected post-vaccine samples a median roughly 71 days after dose two, with a range of 14 to 241. Whole-study findings and limits: When vaccine-specific clones from convalescent patients were examined, 304 of 307 were spike mono-reactive.

CDR1 is SEHNR and CDR2 is FQNEAQ in the germline V gene (reference sequence). Trimming removed 5 bases at V and 11 bases at J, with 16 bases between. This CDR3 region has 14 residues. An Oncomine TCR Beta short-read assay was used to sequence the DNA from cultured CD4+ T cells. TCRdb re-called the PCR reads with MiXCR, one entry per CDR3 protein. This table has around 15,000 distinct CDR3 sequences, roughly 28% appearing once. This TCR was sampled from a human donor with COVID-19. The rearrangement joins TRBV7-9 to TRBJ1-6; D unresolved. The source material was cultured CD4+ T cells from blood. The CDR3 coding sequence is TGTGCCAGCAGCCCTCAACCTGACAACGCACCCCTCCACTTT. This codes for CASSPQPDNAPLHF.